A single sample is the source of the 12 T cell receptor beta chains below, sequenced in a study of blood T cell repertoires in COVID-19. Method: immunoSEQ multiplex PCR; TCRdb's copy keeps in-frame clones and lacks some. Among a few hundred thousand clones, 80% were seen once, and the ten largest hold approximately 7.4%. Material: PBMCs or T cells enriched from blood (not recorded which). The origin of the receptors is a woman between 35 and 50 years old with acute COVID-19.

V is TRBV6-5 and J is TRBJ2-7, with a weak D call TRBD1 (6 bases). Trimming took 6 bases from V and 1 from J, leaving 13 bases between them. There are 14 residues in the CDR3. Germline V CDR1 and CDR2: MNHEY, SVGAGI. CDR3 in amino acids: CASSPTGSSYEQYF. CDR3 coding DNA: TGTGCCAGCAGCCCGACAGGTTCTTCCTACGAGCAGTACTTC.

This CDR3 is CASSFGGRPYGYTF. CDR3 bases: TGTGCCAGCAGCTTCGGGGGGCGCCCCTATGGCTACACCTTC. The rearrangement joins TRBV5-4 to TRBJ1-2, with a weak D call TRBD1 (6 bases). Trimming took 2 bases from V and 4 from J, leaving 12 bases between them. In germline, CDR1 is SGHNT, CDR2 YYREEE (reference sequence). CDR3 length equals 14 residues. Drawing the rest from reference TRBV5-4 and TRBJ1-2, the complete variable domain is ETGVTQSPTHLIKTRGQQVTLRCSSQSGHNTVSWYQQALGQGPQFIFQYYREEENGRGNFPPRFSGLQFPNYSSELNVNALELDDSALYLCASSFGGRPYGYTFGSGTRLTVV.

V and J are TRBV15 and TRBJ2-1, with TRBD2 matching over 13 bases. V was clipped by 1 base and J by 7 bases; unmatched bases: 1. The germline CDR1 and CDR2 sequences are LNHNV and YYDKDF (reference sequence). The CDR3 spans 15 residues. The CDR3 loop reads CATSRGTSGSNEQFF. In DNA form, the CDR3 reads TGTGCCACCAGCAGAGGGACTAGCGGGAGTAATGAGCAGTTCTTC.

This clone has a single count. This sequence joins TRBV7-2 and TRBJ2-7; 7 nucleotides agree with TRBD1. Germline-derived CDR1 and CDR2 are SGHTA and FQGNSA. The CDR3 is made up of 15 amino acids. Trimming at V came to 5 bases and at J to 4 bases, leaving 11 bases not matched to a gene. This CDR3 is CASSHDRDRLYEQYF. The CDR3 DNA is TGTGCCAGCAGCCACGACAGGGATAGGTTATACGAGCAGTACTTC.

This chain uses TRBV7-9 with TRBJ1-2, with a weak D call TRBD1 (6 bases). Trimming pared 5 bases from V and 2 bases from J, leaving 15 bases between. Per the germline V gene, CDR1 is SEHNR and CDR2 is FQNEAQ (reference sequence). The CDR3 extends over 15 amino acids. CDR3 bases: TGTGCCAGCAGCCCGCAGACAGGTCCCAACTATGGCTACACCTTC. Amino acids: CASSPQTGPNYGYTF.

CDR3 in amino acids: CASRRDYRGSVGQHF. In DNA, the CDR3 is TGTGCCAGCAGGCGAGACTACAGGGGCTCTGTAGGGCAGCATTTT. This sequence joins TRBV28 and TRBJ1-5, with 7 bases aligning to TRBD1. The CDR3 runs to 15 residues. The V and J ends lost 6 bases and 13 bases, in that order; junction bases with no gene match: 18. In germline, CDR1 is MDHEN, CDR2 SYDVKM.

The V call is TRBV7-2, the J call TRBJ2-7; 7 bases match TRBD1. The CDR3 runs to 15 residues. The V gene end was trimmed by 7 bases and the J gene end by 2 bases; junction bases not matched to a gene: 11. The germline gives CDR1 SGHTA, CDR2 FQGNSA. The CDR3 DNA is TGTGCCAGCACCCTAAGACAGGGAGCCACCTACGAGCAGTACTTC. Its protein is CASTLRQGATYEQYF.

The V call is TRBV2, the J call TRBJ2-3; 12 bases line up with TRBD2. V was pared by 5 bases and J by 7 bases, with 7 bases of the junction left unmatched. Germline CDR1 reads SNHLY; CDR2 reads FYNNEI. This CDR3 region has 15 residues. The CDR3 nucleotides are TGTGCCAGCAGTCGGACTAGCGGGGTTTTGAATACGCAGTATTTT. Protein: CASSRTSGVLNTQYF.

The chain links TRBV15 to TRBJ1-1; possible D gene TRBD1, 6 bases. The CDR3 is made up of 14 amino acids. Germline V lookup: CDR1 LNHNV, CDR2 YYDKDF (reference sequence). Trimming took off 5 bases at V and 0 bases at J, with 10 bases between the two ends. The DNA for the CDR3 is TGTGCCACCAGCGGTGGGACACTGAACACTGAAGCTTTCTTT. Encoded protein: CATSGGTLNTEAFF.

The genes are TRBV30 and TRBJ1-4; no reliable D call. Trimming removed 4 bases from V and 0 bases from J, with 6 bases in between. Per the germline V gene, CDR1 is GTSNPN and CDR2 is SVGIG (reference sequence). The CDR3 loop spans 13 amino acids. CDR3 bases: TGTGCCTGGACAGATCCAACTAATGAAAAACTGTTTTTT. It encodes CAWTDPTNEKLFF.

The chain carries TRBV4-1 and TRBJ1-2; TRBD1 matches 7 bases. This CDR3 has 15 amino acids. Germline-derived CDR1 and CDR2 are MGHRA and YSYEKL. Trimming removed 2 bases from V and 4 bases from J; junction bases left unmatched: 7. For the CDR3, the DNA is TGCGCCAGCAGCCAACCACAGGGGTCTCTCTATGGCTACACCTTC. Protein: CASSQPQGSLYGYTF.

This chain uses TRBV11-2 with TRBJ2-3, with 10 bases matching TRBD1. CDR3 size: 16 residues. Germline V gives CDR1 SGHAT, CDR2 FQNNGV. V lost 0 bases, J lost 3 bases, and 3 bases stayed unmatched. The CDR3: CASSLDGTGVTDTQYF. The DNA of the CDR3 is TGTGCCAGCAGCTTAGATGGGACAGGGGTAACAGATACGCAGTATTTT. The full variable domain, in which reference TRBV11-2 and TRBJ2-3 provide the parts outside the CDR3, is EAGVAQSPRYKIIEKRQSVAFWCNPISGHATLYWYQQILGQGPKLLIQFQNNGVVDDSQLPKDRFSAERLKGVDSTLKIQPAKLEDSAVYLCASSLDGTGVTDTQYFGPGTRLTVL.